This paragraph covers one T cell receptor beta chain sequence. These data come from a study of blood T cell repertoires in COVID-19. Across the whole study: Acute and convalescent COVID-19 specimens originated in the United States, Italy and Spain. The cDNA or gDNA used as material had been derived from T cells, B-cell-depleted T cells, or PBMCs.

Original processing methods: Reference gene primer amplification gave nucleated cell count estimates. Repertoires were generated with immunoSEQ multiplex PCR, while TCRdb's copy carries only in-frame clones and drops some. Clone size and V and J calls were adopted from that table, with D and trimming inferred from the DNA. The repertoire holds under 150,000 clones, with roughly 88% as singletons. This CDR3 has 17 residues. CDR1 LNHDA and CDR2 SQIVND come from the germline V gene (reference sequence). Between the trimmed V and J ends, which lost 3 bases and 0 bases, there was a span of 12 bases. The chain combines TRBV19 with TRBJ2-6; D ambiguous. Sequencing used peripheral blood. This clonotype was sampled from a man aged 45-60 years with acute or convalescent COVID-19. CDR3 nucleotides: TGTGCCAGTAGTATGGAACACAGTCTCTCTGGGGCCAACGTCCTGACTTTC. It encodes CASSMEHSLSGANVLTF.